This TCR beta chain was recorded in a study of blood T cells in healthy people across ages. Study-level points and caveats: Diversity estimated from one million T cells was considered an underestimate.

Sample-barcoded 5' priming and a J-beta primer mix drove a second PCR of 7 to 11 cycles. TCRdb ran MiXCR on the 5' RACE reads and lists one entry per CDR3 protein. Of some 920,000 distinct CDR3 sequences listed, around 54% were seen once; the top ten hold around 21%. It was approximately 10 milliliters of peripheral blood that were drawn from each donor. Whenever a sample was processed, at least 6.5 million PBMCs were isolated. The CDR3 runs to 15 residues. V dropped 6 bases and J dropped 3 bases, with 12 bases sitting between them. This clonotype was counted a few times. The antigen is unknown. The sample comprised blood. The receptor was isolated from a woman in her sixties or seventies in good health. V is TRBV12-3 or TRBV12-4 and J is TRBJ2-6, with D possibly being TRBD1 (6 bases). The CDR3 nucleotides read TGTGCCAGCAGCGGCAGGGGATATGGGGCCAACGTCCTGACTTTC. Translation: CASSGRGYGANVLTF.